This T cell receptor beta chain was sequenced during a study of T cells after yellow fever vaccination. In its sample, this clonotype was seen a few times. The ends lost 1 base at V and 2 bases at J; junction bases unmatched: 12. Germline V gene sequence: CDR1 DFQATT, CDR2 SNEGSKA (reference sequence). The CDR3 spans 17 residues. 5'RACE template switching generated TCR cDNA, adding a universal primer site and UMIs. TCRdb reanalysed the 5' RACE reads using MiXCR and keeps one entry per CDR3 protein. The sample yields about 330,000 distinct CDR3 sequences, less than 9.5% seen once. This receptor was identified in a man younger than 35 who received the YFV17D yellow fever vaccine. The specimen comprised PBMCs, sampled around 45 days after the first yellow fever vaccination. This chain uses TRBV20-1 with TRBJ1-2, with TRBD1 matching 8 bases. The CDR3 is CSARGTGNVMGNYGYTF. The CDR3 nucleotides read TGCAGTGCTAGAGGGACAGGGAATGTCATGGGGAACTATGGCTACACCTTC.